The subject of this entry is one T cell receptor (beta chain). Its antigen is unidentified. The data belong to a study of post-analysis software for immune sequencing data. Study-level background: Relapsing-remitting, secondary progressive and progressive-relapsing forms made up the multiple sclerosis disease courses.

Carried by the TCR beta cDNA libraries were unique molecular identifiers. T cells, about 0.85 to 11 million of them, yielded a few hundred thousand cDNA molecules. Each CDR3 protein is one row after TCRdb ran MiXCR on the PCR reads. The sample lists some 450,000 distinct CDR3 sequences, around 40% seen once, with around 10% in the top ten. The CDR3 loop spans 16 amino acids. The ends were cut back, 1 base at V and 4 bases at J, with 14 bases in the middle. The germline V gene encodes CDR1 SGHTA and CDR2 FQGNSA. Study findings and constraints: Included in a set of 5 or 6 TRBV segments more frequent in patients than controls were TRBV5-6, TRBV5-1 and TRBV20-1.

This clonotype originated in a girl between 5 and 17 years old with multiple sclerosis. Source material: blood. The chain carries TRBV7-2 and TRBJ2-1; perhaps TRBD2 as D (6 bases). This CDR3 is CASSLVLGLRYNEQFF. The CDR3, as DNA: TGTGCCAGCAGCTTAGTTTTAGGACTAAGATACAATGAGCAGTTCTTC.